This entry lists 8 T cell receptor beta chains sequenced from one sample in a study of breast tumors, draining lymph nodes, adjacent tissues. TCRdb itself ran the multiplex PCR reads through MiXCR, one entry per CDR3 protein. The repertoire has some 49,000 distinct CDR3 sequences, roughly 24% of them found once; the top ten carry roughly 8%. The sample consisted of breast tumor tissue. The origin of the receptors is a female donor with breast cancer. Some clones in this sample may be carry-over from other donors' samples.

This clonotype was counted ten times or more. The V gene is TRBV5-8, the J gene TRBJ2-7; unclear D gene. V gave up 0 bases and J gave up 3 bases, with 4 bases separating them. This CDR3 contains 12 residues. Germline CDR1 and CDR2: SGHTS and YDEGEE. Here the CDR3 reads CASSLDHYEQYF. In nucleotides, the CDR3 is TGTGCCAGCAGCTTGGATCACTACGAGCAGTACTTC. Variable domain in full (rest from reference TRBV5-8 and TRBJ2-7): EAGVTQSPTHLIKTRGQQATLRCSPISGHTSVYWYQQALGLGLQFLLWYDEGEERNRGNFPPRFSGRQFPNYSSELNVNALELEDSALYLCASSLDHYEQYFGPGTRLTVT.

This clonotype was counted at least ten times. The gene calls are TRBV29-1 and TRBJ2-1; D remains unclear. The length of the CDR3 is 12 residues. V was pared by 6 bases and J by 4 bases, with 10 bases between. Germline loops: CDR1 SQVTM, CDR2 ANQGSEA. The CDR3 is CSVDRTYNEQFF. The CDR3, as DNA: TGCAGCGTAGACCGGACGTACAATGAGCAGTTCTTC.

Many counts were recorded for this clonotype. The chain combines TRBV5-1 with TRBJ1-3; possibly TRBD1 for D (5 bases). The CDR3 length is 14 residues. The germline V and J ends were trimmed by 0 bases and 4 bases, with 8 bases remaining between them. Germline loops: CDR1 SGHRS, CDR2 YFSETQ. CDR3 sequence reads: CASSLGTGGNTIYF. The CDR3 DNA follows: TGCGCCAGCAGCTTGGGAACAGGAGGAAACACCATATATTTT.

This clonotype was observed a few times. The rearrangement uses TRBV28 and TRBJ1-2; TRBD1 might be the D (6 bases). The CDR3 contains 18 residues. Germline V CDR1 and CDR2: MDHEN, SYDVKM. V dropped 2 bases and J dropped 8 bases, with 27 bases sitting between them. The CDR3 reads CASSLSIFGQPGGEGYTF. The CDR3, as DNA: TGTGCCAGCAGTTTAAGTATATTCGGACAGCCAGGAGGAGAGGGCTACACCTTC.

This clonotype was found many times. The chain couples TRBV9 to TRBJ2-1; possibly TRBD1 for D (5 bases). CDR1 and CDR2 (germline): SGDLS, YYNGEE. The CDR3 length is 13 residues. V lost 4 bases and J 9 bases, leaving 14 bases between the germline ends. The CDR3 here is CASSTQGLGEQFF. In DNA, the CDR3 is TGTGCCAGCAGCACCCAGGGTCTAGGTGAGCAGTTCTTC.

This clonotype was counted many times. The chain combines TRBV6-2 or TRBV6-3 with TRBJ2-1, with 8 bases that match TRBD2. This CDR3 comprises 16 residues. The J segment lost 4 bases and the V segment lost 2 bases, leaving 7 bases of the junction unmatched. Germline V gives CDR1 MNHEY, CDR2 SVGEGT. The CDR3 DNA reads TGTGCCAGCAGTTACGTTCCAGCGGGGGTATACAATGAGCAGTTCTTC. Protein: CASSYVPAGVYNEQFF.

The genes are TRBV27 and TRBJ2-5; maybe TRBD1 (5 bases). CDR1 and CDR2 from the germline V gene are MNHEY and SMNVEV (reference sequence). Trimming stripped 1 base from V and 4 bases from J, with 7 bases between. This CDR3 is 13 amino acids long. The CDR3 reads CASSLWQGETQYF. CDR3 nucleotide sequence: TGTGCCAGCAGTTTATGGCAGGGAGAGACCCAGTACTTC.

This clonotype was seen many times. The CDR3 loop is CASSQEDRETYEQYF. The CDR3 bases are TGTGCCAGCAGCCAGGAGGACAGGGAAACCTACGAGCAGTACTTC. The chain recombines TRBV4-2 with TRBJ2-7; 8 bases agree with TRBD1. V shed 3 bases and J 2 bases; nucleotides not matched to a gene: 6. Germline values: CDR1 LGHNA, CDR2 YNFKEQ. The CDR3 consists of 15 residues.